In its sample, the clone carrying this T cell receptor beta chain was seen a few times. Germline values: CDR1 SNHLY, CDR2 FYNNEI. V lost 3 bases and J lost 3, with 12 bases in between. CDR3 length equals 15 residues. Original data processing: Quantification of nucleated cells was approximated via reference gene primer amplification. The assay was immunoSEQ multiplex PCR, and TCRdb's table has in-frame clones only and misses some. The V and J calls and clone size were taken over from that table, and D and trimming were inferred from the DNA. The repertoire consists of about 220,000 clones, with around 84% occurring once and the leading ten covering 20%. These data are taken from a study of blood T cell repertoires in COVID-19.

This chain links TRBV2 with TRBJ1-3; the D gene is possibly TRBD1 (6 bases). Sequenced sample: peripheral blood. The TCR was taken from a man aged 30 to 39 with active or convalescent COVID-19. CDR3 region: CASSDPRGLGNTIYF. The CDR3 DNA follows: TGTGCCAGCAGTGACCCCAGGGGCCTTGGAAACACCATATATTTT.